What follows describes a single T cell receptor (beta chain). This clone appeared a single time. Its antigen has not been determined. No qualities accompany the bases; no much larger clone lies one base away. The immunoSEQ multiplex PCR assay was used to generate TCR libraries, with TCR-beta and/or TCR-alpha/delta assays applied to each sample. The amplified TCR libraries were sequenced using the Illumina high-throughput platform. As for the authors' bioinformatics: Clustering and dimensionality reduction relied on pairwise TCRdist distances among GMM-specific receptors from T cells that were either sorted ex vivo or expanded in vitro. Each clinical repertoire received a mean NN-distance score, defined as the average TCRdist to the nearest 10% of tetramer-positive reference sequences. GEM TCR motif frequency was calculated as the fraction of unique TCRs that matched known GEM sequences by V/J usage and CDR3 length. Linear discriminant analysis with leave-one-out cross-validation, implemented in scikit-learn, was used to classify active tuberculosis. What TCRdb holds here is the immuneACCESS table cut down to in-frame rearrangements. Part of the clones is not present; checked against another copy, under half of the missing clones reflect an unresolved V gene, and the others are unexplained. V, J and clone size were drawn from that table, and D and trimming were deduced from the DNA. The sample contains 40,000 to 45,000 clones, about 95% of them found a single time. The ten biggest clones cover 7.5% of the sample.

The source of the sample is a study of T cells in tuberculosis (dated by TCRdb to 2017 to 2018). Notes on the research overall: The study combined CD1B tetramers and high-throughput TCR immunosequencing to characterize T cells specific for the mycobacterial lipid antigen glucose monomycolate (GMM). A South African clinical cohort compared IGRA-negative adolescents, IGRA-positive adolescents with latent tuberculosis and adults with active tuberculosis, around 10 per group. The research as a whole found: Compared with IGRA-negative controls, TCR-alpha repertoires from active tuberculosis had smaller mean NN-distances to GMM-specific TCRs, which suggests clonal expansion of these TCRs. The smaller NN-distances were partly driven by shorter CDR3-alpha lengths in active tuberculosis patients, and the difference for TCR-beta did not reach statistical significance. Which clinical samples got chosen depended on the availability of cryopreserved specimens, and the active tuberculosis cases were adults, whereas the controls were adolescents. With the diverse GMM-specific repertoire as input, a classifier achieved 80% to 90% accuracy (AUROC 0.90), whereas GEM motif frequencies as input gave 70% accuracy.

At study entry, adolescents were screened for latent tuberculosis infection by tuberculin skin test and QuantiFERON-TB GOLD In-Tube IGRA. Unsorted cryopreserved PBMC were immunosequenced, covering on average about 100,000 T cells per clinical donor. Eleven high schools in the Worcester region of the Western Cape, South Africa, served as enrollment sites for adolescents aged 12 to 18 years. Ten or so adolescents infected with M. tuberculosis and ten uninfected adolescents were chosen and matched for age and sex. For the adolescents, PBMC were isolated by density centrifugation from freshly drawn heparinized blood and then cryopreserved. V trim: 1 base; J trim: 1 base; unmatched bases: 10. The CDR3 spans 18 residues, from the cysteine through the phenylalanine. CDR3 DNA is the only sequence kept; it has 54 bases, read in frame from the first base. Based on the germline V gene (reference sequence), the CDR1 and CDR2 sequences are SEHNR and FQNEAQ.

The sample comprised PBMCs. The rearranged chain carries TRBV7-9 and TRBJ2-1, and TRBD1 matches 7 of the central bases. This clonotype was obtained from a donor aged 10 to 29 with latent tuberculosis or without tuberculosis infection. The encoded CDR3 is CASSLGQTGAPSYNEQFF. DNA sequence: TGTGCCAGCAGCTTAGGGCAAACAGGGGCCCCTTCCTACAATGAGCAGTTCTTC.